The 32 T cell receptor beta chains listed next were all sequenced from one sample in a study of tumor-infiltrating lymphocytes in primary liver carcinoma. Researchers drew blood RNA from unsorted whole blood and extracted germline DNA as well. From about 0.5 ug of total RNA, TCR beta-specific cDNA was reverse-transcribed using a constant-region primer. Nested multiplex PCR, run for three rounds with slightly modified ARM-PCR, yielded TCR beta libraries. The first two PCR rounds, around 11 cycles each, used TRBV1-TRBV30 forward primers and a C-beta reverse primer. TCRdb re-analysed the multiplex PCR reads in MiXCR, keeping a single row per CDR3 protein. Altogether 190,000 or so distinct CDR3 sequences are present, 65% being singletons, with the ten largest covering roughly 6.4%. The sequenced material came from peripheral blood. The receptor source for this set is a woman aged 55-70 years with primary liver carcinoma and hepatitis B virus infection.

Notes on this clonotype: Relative to the germline gene, one junction end is altered; a read error may explain this. The rearrangement joins TRBV29-1 to TRBJ2-2, with a possible D match to TRBD2 (6 bases). The germline V gene has CDR1 SQVTM and CDR2 ANQGSEA. The CDR3 runs to 15 residues. In nucleotides, the CDR3 is TGCAGCGTTGAATCGGGGGACGCGAACACCTGGGAGCTGTTTTTT. As protein: CSVESGDANTWELFF.

This clonotype appeared a few times. CDR3 sequence reads: CASILTMNTEAFF. CDR3 bases: TGTGCCAGCATTCTGACCATGAACACTGAAGCTTTCTTT. The chain joins TRBV28 to TRBJ1-1; D gene unclear. Trimming cost V 7 bases and J 0 bases, with 9 bases left between them. CDR1 and CDR2 (germline): MDHEN, SYDVKM. The CDR3 length is 13 residues.

This rearrangement joins TRBV20-1 to TRBJ1-2; D remains unclear. V gave up 6 bases and J gave up 6 bases, with 14 bases separating them. This CDR3 spans 12 amino acids. The germline gives CDR1 DFQATT, CDR2 SNEGSKA (reference sequence). This chain's CDR3 is CSATNKTNGYTF. Here the CDR3 DNA reads TGCAGTGCCACGAACAAAACCAATGGCTACACCTTC.

With regard to this clonotype: An end of the junction differs from the germline gene, which may be a read error. The CDR3 region is CSAPDGGRVGERFF. CDR3 nucleotide sequence: TGCAGCGCCCCGGATGGCGGCCGGGTAGGAGAGCGGTTCTTC. The rearrangement uses TRBV29-1 and TRBJ2-1; unclear D gene. Germline values: CDR1 SQVTM, CDR2 ANQGSEA. The CDR3 covers 14 residues.

Ten or more counts support this clonotype. This chain uses TRBV29-1 with TRBJ1-2; the match to TRBD1 covers 8 bases. The CDR3 sequence is 15 residues long. Losses at the gene ends were 4 bases for V and 3 bases for J; bases not matched to a gene: 10. CDR1 SQVTM and CDR2 ANQGSEA come from the germline V gene. In DNA, the CDR3 is TGCAGCGTTGCCCCTCGGAAGGACAGGGACTATGGCTACACCTTC. Protein sequence: CSVAPRKDRDYGYTF.

On this clonotype itself: The germline gene is not matched at one end of the junction; a read error may be the cause. This chain links TRBV12-5 with TRBJ1-5; D ambiguous. The V gene's germline CDR1 is LGHNT and CDR2 FRNRAP. This CDR3 spans 13 amino acids. DNA for the CDR3: TGTGCTGGTGGTTTGGACGGGAGGCAGCCCCAGCTTTTT. It is translated as CAGGLDGRQPQLF.

As concerns this clonotype: The junction and the germline gene differ at one end; a read error may be behind it. The genes are TRBV11-2 and TRBJ1-1; weak D call: TRBD1 (6 bases). Germline V gene lookup returns CDR1 SGHAT and CDR2 FQNNGV. The CDR3 spans 15 residues. As DNA, the CDR3 is TGTACCAGCAGCTTAGGAGGACAGAGAGACACTGGAGCTTTCTTT. It translates to CTSSLGGQRDTGAFF.

This clonotype was counted a few times. Its ends do not fully match the called genes, so a read error is possible. This chain links TRBV4-2 with TRBJ1-2, with 7 bases that match TRBD1. This CDR3 has 14 amino acids. Germline CDR1 and CDR2: LGHNA and YNFKEQ. The CDR3 DNA reads as TGTGCCAGCAGCCAAGAGAGGGGGCAAGGGGACTACGCCTTC. This encodes CASSQERGQGDYAF.

The rearrangement joins TRBV13 to TRBJ2-7; D is possibly TRBD1 (5 bases). Germline loops: CDR1 PRHDT, CDR2 FYEKMQ (reference sequence). The CDR3 is 16 amino acids. V shed 5 bases and J shed 6 bases, with 23 bases lying between them. CDR3 nucleotide sequence: TGTGCCAGCAGCCTACCCCCGTCATGGGGCCCCAGCGAGCAGTACTTC. Translated, it gives CASSLPPSWGPSEQYF. Complete variable domain (other parts from reference TRBV13 and TRBJ2-7): AAGVIQSPRHLIKEKRETATLKCYPIPRHDTVYWYQQGPGQDPQFLISFYEKMQSDKGSIPDRFSAQQFSDYHSELNMSSLELGDSALYFCASSLPPSWGPSEQYFGPGTRLTVT.

The V gene is TRBV11-1, the J gene TRBJ2-7; D gene unclear. The germline V and J ends were trimmed by 10 bases and 2 bases, with 12 bases remaining between them. Germline V gives CDR1 SGHAT, CDR2 FQDESV (reference sequence). This CDR3 has 12 residues. The CDR3 coding sequence is TGTGCCAATAGCCATCGGACCTACGAGCAGTACTTC. Translation: CANSHRTYEQYF.

The rearrangement links TRBV7-9 to TRBJ1-5; TRBD1 aligns across 8 bases. Germline lookup yields CDR1 SEHNR and CDR2 FQNEAQ (reference sequence). Trimming took 5 bases from V and 4 from J; bases not matched to a gene: 7. The CDR3 sequence is 15 residues long. DNA of the CDR3: TGTGCCAGCAGCCCCGCGGGGACAGGTAATCAGCCCCAGCATTTT. Protein product: CASSPAGTGNQPQHF.

In the case of this clonotype: A much larger clone differs by one base, so this may be a read error. The J gene is TRBJ2-3, the V gene TRBV5-1; D unclear. Trimming took off 4 bases at V and 4 bases at J, with 13 bases between the two ends. CDR1 is SGHRS and CDR2 is YFSETQ in the germline V gene. There are 14 residues in the CDR3. DNA for the CDR3: TGCGCCAGCAGCGTCCAACGCCGGCCAGATACGCAGTATTTT. Its protein product is CASSVQRRPDTQYF. The whole variable domain, filled in from reference TRBV5-1 and TRBJ2-3, reads KAGVTQTPRYLIKTRGQQVTLSCSPISGHRSVSWYQQTPGQGLQFLFEYFSETQRNKGNFPGRFSGRQFSNSRSEMNVSTLELGDSALYLCASSVQRRPDTQYFGPGTRLTVL.

A word on this clonotype: A junction end diverges from the germline sequence, so it may reflect a read error. V gene TRBV6-5 combines with J gene TRBJ1-1, with 10 bases lining up with TRBD1. The germline CDR1 and CDR2 sequences are MNHEY and SVGAGI. The CDR3 runs 13 residues. CDR3 nucleotide sequence: TGTGCCAGCGGTTTCATTAGACAGGGGGCTGCTCTCTTT. This encodes CASGFIRQGAALF.

The DNA of the CDR3 is TGTGCCAGCAGCCCCATAGACCGGTCCCACGAGCAGTACTTC. It specifies CASSPIDRSHEQYF. The chain employs TRBV12-3 or TRBV12-4 and TRBJ2-7; no clear D gene. The V and J ends lost 6 bases and 5 bases respectively, with 17 bases between them. The CDR3 covers 14 residues.

About this clonotype itself: With a much larger clone just one base away, this may be a read error. The chain recombines TRBV5-5 with TRBJ2-7; D uncertain. CDR1 and CDR2 (germline): SGHKS, YYEKEE (reference sequence). V dropped 0 bases and J dropped 5 bases, with 15 bases sitting between them. The CDR3 is 15 amino acids. The CDR3: CASSLAWAVPDEQYF. Written as DNA, the CDR3 is TGTGCCAGCAGCTTGGCTTGGGCAGTCCCGGACGAGCAGTACTTC.

This clonotype was found many times. V gene TRBV13 combines with J gene TRBJ1-4; TRBD1 matches 10 bases. Germline V gives CDR1 PRHDT, CDR2 FYEKMQ (reference sequence). V was pared by 5 bases and J by 6 bases, with 6 bases of the junction left unmatched. This CDR3 is built from 15 residues. The CDR3 spells CASSTGGQGHEKLFF. The DNA of the CDR3 is TGTGCCAGCAGCACGGGGGGACAGGGGCATGAAAAACTGTTTTTT.

On this clonotype itself: Relative to the germline gene, one junction end is altered; a read error may explain this. DNA for the CDR3: TGTGCCGGCAGCCTACGCGGGGGGAACACTGAAGCTTTCTTT. As protein: CAGSLRGGNTEAFF. The rearrangement uses TRBV7-8 and TRBJ1-1; D possibly corresponds to TRBD1 (5 bases). This CDR3 has 14 amino acids. Germline V gives CDR1 SGHVS, CDR2 FQNEAQ.

The chain employs TRBV12-3 or TRBV12-4 and TRBJ1-1; D not resolved. This CDR3 contains 14 residues. The V and J ends lost 1 base and 2 bases respectively, with 8 bases between them. The CDR3 coding sequence is TGTGCCAGCAGTTTAGACTGGAGAAACACTGAAGCTTTCTTT. Amino acid sequence: CASSLDWRNTEAFF.

This clonotype was detected only a few times. The rearrangement links TRBV28 to TRBJ2-1, with TRBD2 identical over 15 bases. V lost 5 bases, J lost 6 bases, and 5 bases stayed unmatched. The CDR3 has 16 residues. CDR1 MDHEN and CDR2 SYDVKM come from the germline V gene. CDR3 nucleotides: TGTGCCAGCAGTACCGGACTAGCGGGAGGGTCCAATGAGCAGTTCTTC. This sequence encodes CASSTGLAGGSNEQFF.

On this clonotype: Just one base apart from a much larger clone, this may be a read error. This chain connects TRBV10-2 to TRBJ1-2; D remains unclear. Germline CDR1 is WSHSY and CDR2 is SAAADI. V was clipped by 6 bases and J by 0 bases, with 14 bases between them. The CDR3 has 15 residues. For the CDR3, the DNA is TGCGCCAGCAGCGGCCTGGTAGCGTCTAACTATGGCTACACCTTC. This codes for CASSGLVASNYGYTF.

In this sample, this clonotype turned up once. V is TRBV6-5 and J is TRBJ2-5; D is possibly TRBD2 (5 bases). Germline CDR1 and CDR2: MNHEY and SVGAGI. V lost 3 bases and J lost 4, with 18 bases in between. CDR3 length: 16 residues. This CDR3 is CASSYRGWGAGETQYF. CDR3 sequence (DNA): TGTGCCAGCAGTTATCGGGGTTGGGGTGCGGGAGAGACCCAGTACTTC.

The genes are TRBV14 and TRBJ2-1; 13 nucleotides align to TRBD2. CDR1 is SGHDN, CDR2 FVKESK, per germline. With 0 bases clipped from V and 7 bases from J, the junction kept 9 bases outside the gene matches. This CDR3 region has 18 residues. For the CDR3, the DNA is TGTGCCAGCAGCCAAGAAATTCCGACTAGCGGGAGGCGGAATGAGCAGTTCTTC. Its translation is CASSQEIPTSGRRNEQFF. Full variable domain (outside the CDR3, taken from reference TRBV14 and TRBJ2-1): EAGVTQFPSHSVIEKGQTVTLRCDPISGHDNLYWYRRVMGKEIKFLLHFVKESKQDESGMPNNRFLAERTGGTYSTLKVQPAELEDSGVYFCASSQEIPTSGRRNEQFFGPGTRLTVL.

This clonotype has more than one count but fewer than ten. This chain joins TRBV28 and TRBJ1-5; 8 bases are shared with TRBD1. CDR3 length: 14 amino acids. Germline V gene data show CDR1 as MDHEN and CDR2 as SYDVKM. V dropped 6 bases and J dropped 7; count of bases not matched to a gene: 8. As DNA, the CDR3 is TGTGCCAGCAGGCTCCAGGGGGCTGGGCAGCCCCAGCATTTT. Translated: CASRLQGAGQPQHF.

Turning to this clonotype: Its ends do not fully match the called genes, so a read error is possible. The chain carries TRBV28 and TRBJ2-3; TRBD2 agrees at 8 bases. The CDR3 loop spans 14 amino acids. The germline V gene has CDR1 MDHEN and CDR2 SYDVKM. CDR3 in amino acids: CTSSSGGRTDTQYF. The CDR3 nucleotides are TGTACCAGCAGTTCGGGGGGGCGGACAGATACGCAGTATTTT.

A word on this clonotype: Sequence at one end of the junction differs from germline and may be a read error. The rearrangement joins TRBV11-2 to TRBJ2-3; 7 bases fit TRBD1. Germline V CDR1 and CDR2: SGHAT, FQNNGV. The CDR3 sequence is 15 residues long. CDR3 loop: CASGPQGLDTGTQYF. The DNA of the CDR3 is TGTGCCAGCGGCCCACAGGGGTTAGACACAGGTACGCAGTATTTT.

Turning to this clonotype: Because it lacks the conserved phenylalanine or tryptophan at the end, this CDR3 is likely a read error. The rearrangement joins TRBV7-8 to TRBJ1-1; D unclear. The CDR3 consists of 11 residues. Per the germline V gene, CDR1 is SGHVS and CDR2 is FQNEAQ. CDR3 DNA: TGTGCCAACAGCCAACAGAGGGTGGCTTTCTGT. Encoded protein: CANSQQRVAFC.

This rearrangement joins TRBV4-1 to TRBJ2-1; D is possibly TRBD1 or TRBD2 (5 bases each). Per the germline V gene, CDR1 is MGHRA and CDR2 is YSYEKL. V was cut by 0 bases and J by 4 bases, with 19 bases left in between. The CDR3 extends over 18 amino acids. The CDR3 nucleotides read TGCGCCAGCAGCCAAGATGGGGCGGGTGGGAGTAGGTACAATGAGCAGTTCTTC. Translated, it gives CASSQDGAGGSRYNEQFF.

This clonotype has a count of ten or more. V and J are TRBV6-1 and TRBJ1-2; no reliable D call. The CDR3 is made up of 12 amino acids. Trimming shortened V by 3 bases and J by 3 bases, and 5 bases separated the two germline ends. CDR1 is MNHNS and CDR2 is SASEGT in the germline V gene. The CDR3 loop reads CASSDGYYGYTF. The CDR3 DNA reads as TGTGCCAGCAGTGACGGCTACTATGGCTACACCTTC.

Of note for this clonotype: A clone one base away is much larger, so this may be a read error. The chain carries TRBV6-5 and TRBJ1-3, with a weak D call TRBD1 (5 bases). This CDR3 has 16 amino acids. From germline, CDR1 is MNHEY and CDR2 SVGAGI. This chain's CDR3 is CASTLHWGSSVNTIYF. The CDR3 DNA follows: TGTGCCAGCACCCTACACTGGGGGAGCTCTGTAAACACCATATATTTT.

The J gene is TRBJ1-1, the V gene TRBV13, with D unresolved. The CDR3 runs 15 residues. V lost 3 bases and J lost 0, with 11 bases in between. The V gene's germline CDR1 is PRHDT and CDR2 FYEKMQ (reference sequence). In DNA form, the CDR3 reads TGTGCCAGCAGCTTGATGAAAGGACTGAACACTGAAGCTTTCTTT. Protein sequence: CASSLMKGLNTEAFF.

The chain combines TRBV6-1 with TRBJ2-7, with D perhaps matching TRBD2 (5 bases). Trimming took 10 bases from V and 2 from J, leaving 15 bases between them. CDR3 size: 13 residues. Germline CDR1 is MNHNS and CDR2 is SASEGT. The CDR3 region has the DNA TGTGCCAACACCCCGCACGGGACCTACGAGCAGTACTTC. Amino acids: CANTPHGTYEQYF.

This clonotype was detected once. One end of the junction fails to match germline, which may point to a read error. The chain has TRBV29-1 and TRBJ2-5, with 7 bases lining up with TRBD1. CDR1 is SQVTM, CDR2 ANQGSEA, per germline. The CDR3 consists of 15 residues. Written as DNA, the CDR3 is TGCAGCGTTGAAAGGGGGACAGAGGAACAAGAGACTCAGTACTTC. This sequence encodes CSVERGTEEQETQYF.